These 20 T cell receptor beta chains were all obtained from the same sample, sequenced in a study of blood T cell repertoires in COVID-19. The assay was immunoSEQ multiplex PCR, and TCRdb's table has in-frame clones only and misses some. The sample lists 100,000 to 150,000 clones, around 88% occurring once. The sequencing input was peripheral blood. These receptors were obtained from a man between 50 and 59 years old with active or convalescent COVID-19.

The rearrangement links TRBV6-4 to TRBJ2-2, with D possibly being TRBD2 (5 bases). The CDR3 is 14 residues long. CDR1 and CDR2 from the germline V gene are MRHNA and SNTAGT. The V gene lost 4 bases and the J gene lost 2 bases, with 8 bases spanning the gap. The CDR3 region has the DNA TGTGCCAGCAGTGCGACTACTAACACCGGGGAGCTGTTTTTT. This sequence encodes CASSATTNTGELFF.

V and J are TRBV14 and TRBJ2-1; D gene unclear. The V end lost 1 base, the J end lost 9 bases, and 4 bases lay between the germline ends. This CDR3 comprises 11 residues. From germline, CDR1 is SGHDN and CDR2 FVKESK. Here the CDR3 reads CASSQGSEQFF. The CDR3 nucleotides are TGTGCCAGCAGCCAAGGTAGTGAGCAGTTCTTC.

As concerns this clone: Mismatch with germline at one junction end may stem from a read error. The rearrangement uses TRBV9 and TRBJ2-1, with 9 nucleotides matching TRBD2. This CDR3 comprises 17 residues. CDR1 and CDR2 (germline): SGDLS, YYNGEE. CDR3 sequence: CVSSVDSGGSSYNEQFF. The DNA for the CDR3 is TGTGTCAGCAGCGTAGACAGCGGGGGGAGCTCCTACAATGAGCAGTTCTTC.

J is TRBJ2-7 and V is TRBV27; 8 bases map to TRBD2. Trimming removed 3 bases from V and 2 bases from J; junction bases left unmatched: 9. The V gene's germline CDR1 is MNHEY and CDR2 SMNVEV (reference sequence). This CDR3 comprises 16 residues. CDR3 nucleotides: TGTGCCAGCAGTTTTTCGGGCGGGAGGCTAACCTACGAGCAGTACTTC. As protein: CASSFSGGRLTYEQYF.

This clone was detected only once. The chain uses TRBV28 and TRBJ2-7; a weak D match, TRBD1 (6 bases). The CDR3 contains 15 residues. Germline CDR1 is MDHEN and CDR2 is SYDVKM. Trimming removed 8 bases at V and 0 bases at J, with 17 bases between. The CDR3 DNA sequence: TGTGCCAGCGCGATCTTGGGCAGGGGCTCCTACGAGCAGTACTTC. It codes for CASAILGRGSYEQYF.

This chain joins TRBV4-1 and TRBJ2-6, with D tentatively TRBD1 (6 bases). CDR1 and CDR2 (germline): MGHRA, YSYEKL. The CDR3 has 20 amino acids. Trimming removed 0 bases at V and 3 bases at J, with 21 bases between. The CDR3 region has the DNA TGCGCCAGCAGCCAAGATAAGGAAGATACAGGGTTGGGTGGGGCCAACGTCCTGACTTTC. Its translation is CASSQDKEDTGLGGANVLTF.

This clone was seen only once. V usage is TRBV7-2 and J usage is TRBJ2-3; TRBD2 might be the D (5 bases). Trimming left V 2 bases short and J 4 bases short, with 13 bases between. This CDR3 comprises 15 residues. Germline V gene lookup returns CDR1 SGHTA and CDR2 FQGNSA. The CDR3 loop reads CASSLTGKASDTQYF. Here the CDR3 DNA reads TGTGCCAGCAGCTTAACCGGGAAGGCCTCAGATACGCAGTATTTT.

The genes are TRBV7-2 and TRBJ2-2; perhaps TRBD2 as D (5 bases). V was shortened by 5 bases and J by 1 base, with 8 bases between the two germline ends. There are 14 residues in the CDR3. The germline V gene has CDR1 SGHTA and CDR2 FQGNSA. The CDR3 DNA reads as TGTGCCAGCAGCACCACTAGGAACACCGGGGAGCTGTTTTTT. Amino acid sequence: CASSTTRNTGELFF. The whole variable domain, filled in from reference TRBV7-2 and TRBJ2-2, reads GAGVSQSPSNKVTEKGKDVELRCDPISGHTALYWYRQSLGQGLEFLIYFQGNSAPDKSGLPSDRFSAERTGGSVSTLTIQRTQQEDSAVYLCASSTTRNTGELFFGEGSRLTVL.

The chain employs TRBV5-1 and TRBJ2-1; 7 bases agree with TRBD2. In germline, CDR1 is SGHRS, CDR2 YFSETQ. This CDR3 contains 16 residues. The V and J ends lost 0 bases and 0 bases, in that order; junction bases with no gene match: 3. CDR3 nucleotides: TGCGCCAGCAGCTTGGGGGGCGGGAGCTCCTACAATGAGCAGTTCTTC. It codes for CASSLGGGSSYNEQFF. Supplemented by reference TRBV5-1 and TRBJ2-1, the full variable domain reads KAGVTQTPRYLIKTRGQQVTLSCSPISGHRSVSWYQQTPGQGLQFLFEYFSETQRNKGNFPGRFSGRQFSNSRSEMNVSTLELGDSALYLCASSLGGGSSYNEQFFGPGTRLTVL.

The V gene is TRBV30, the J gene TRBJ2-1; TRBD1 agrees at 8 bases. The CDR3 totals 11 residues. The J segment lost 14 bases and the V segment lost 0 bases, leaving 3 bases of the junction unmatched. Per germline, CDR1 GTSNPN and CDR2 SVGIG (reference sequence). The chain's CDR3 is CAWSVGQGEFF. The CDR3, as DNA: TGTGCCTGGAGTGTCGGACAGGGCGAGTTCTTC. Using reference TRBV30 and TRBJ2-1 for the parts outside the CDR3, the full variable domain is SQTIHQWPATLVQPVGSPLSLECTVEGTSNPNLYWYRQAAGRGLQLLFYSVGIGQISSEVPQNLSASRPQDRQFILSSKKLLLSDSGFYLCAWSVGQGEFFGPGTRLTVL.

The chain links TRBV19 to TRBJ1-1; 12 bases map to TRBD1. V lost 4 bases to trimming and J lost 3 bases; unmatched junction nucleotides: 12. Germline CDR1 reads LNHDA; CDR2 reads SQIVND (reference sequence). The CDR3 consists of 18 residues. Here the CDR3 reads CASSRTGTGGFAYTEAFF. In nucleotides, the CDR3 is TGTGCCAGTAGTAGAACCGGGACAGGGGGCTTTGCGTACACTGAAGCTTTCTTT.

This clone showed up just once. J is TRBJ1-4 and V is TRBV6-5; maybe TRBD1 (6 bases). From germline, CDR1 is MNHEY and CDR2 SVGAGI. The CDR3 loop spans 14 amino acids. V lost 5 bases to trimming and J lost 8 bases, with 15 bases between them. Written as DNA, the CDR3 is TGTGCCAGCAGTCCCGCAGGGGTCGGAGAAAAACTGTTTTTT. It codes for CASSPAGVGEKLFF.

The V gene is TRBV18, the J gene TRBJ2-7, with 9 bases fitting TRBD1. The CDR3 contains 16 residues. Looked up from germline, CDR1 is KGHSH and CDR2 is LQKENI. After removal of 4 bases from V and 5 bases from J, the junction contained 12 bases not matched to a gene. DNA of the CDR3: TGTGCCAGCTCACGCTCCGGCGGACAGGGGATCCACGAGCAGTACTTC. As protein: CASSRSGGQGIHEQYF.

The chain joins TRBV11-3 to TRBJ2-1; possibly TRBD2 for D (5 bases). Trimming took 0 bases from V and 1 from J, leaving 7 bases between them. This CDR3 has 15 residues. The germline V gene has CDR1 SGHNT and CDR2 YENEEA. The CDR3 loop is CASSLEPGSYNEQFF. CDR3 sequence (DNA): TGTGCCAGCAGCTTAGAGCCGGGATCCTACAATGAGCAGTTCTTC.

As DNA, the CDR3 is TGTGCCAGTAGTATCACGAGAGACAATGAGCAGTTCTTC. Its translation is CASSITRDNEQFF. The V and J genes are TRBV19 and TRBJ2-1; no definite D call. CDR1 LNHDA and CDR2 SQIVND come from the germline V gene (reference sequence). CDR3 length equals 13 residues. V was shortened by 3 bases and J by 5 bases, with 8 bases between the two germline ends.

The gene calls are TRBV3-1 (or the pseudogene TRBV3-2) and TRBJ1-2, with TRBD1 matching over 7 bases. Germline V gene lookup returns CDR1 LGHDT and CDR2 YNNKEL (reference sequence). CDR3 length equals 13 residues. Losses at the gene ends were 2 bases for V and 8 bases for J; bases not matched to a gene: 5. The CDR3 nucleotides read TGTGCCAGCAGCCAACCAGGGGGTGGCGGCTACACCTTC. Protein sequence: CASSQPGGGGYTF.

This clone was counted only a few times. The gene calls are TRBV19 and TRBJ1-1; 8 bases fit TRBD1. The V segment lost 6 bases and the J segment 9 bases; nucleotides outside the gene matches: 3. This CDR3 region has 11 residues. Looked up from germline, CDR1 is LNHDA and CDR2 is SQIVND (reference sequence). CDR3 in DNA: TGTGCCAGTAGCAGGGACAGGCAAGCTTTCTTT. Translation: CASSRDRQAFF.

The gene calls are TRBV5-1 and TRBJ1-1; TRBD1 matches 7 bases. CDR1 is SGHRS, CDR2 YFSETQ, per germline. V shed 4 bases and J 1 base; nucleotides not matched to a gene: 4. The CDR3 is 14 residues long. The CDR3 loop is CASSVGTANTEAFF. CDR3 DNA: TGCGCCAGCAGCGTCGGGACAGCGAACACTGAAGCTTTCTTT. The entire variable domain, with the rest obtained from reference TRBV5-1 and TRBJ1-1, is as follows: KAGVTQTPRYLIKTRGQQVTLSCSPISGHRSVSWYQQTPGQGLQFLFEYFSETQRNKGNFPGRFSGRQFSNSRSEMNVSTLELGDSALYLCASSVGTANTEAFFGQGTRLTVV.

The chain couples TRBV3-1 (or the pseudogene TRBV3-2) to TRBJ2-7; 15 bases agree with TRBD2. This CDR3 has 16 amino acids. The V and J ends lost 1 base and 5 bases, in that order; junction bases with no gene match: 3. The germline CDR1 and CDR2 sequences are LGHDT and YNNKEL (reference sequence). The CDR3 DNA reads TGTGCCAGCAGCCAAGGGACTAGCGGGAGGGCGAACGAGCAGTACTTC. Its protein is CASSQGTSGRANEQYF.

The chain uses TRBV5-6 and TRBJ2-7, with D uncertain. Germline V CDR1 and CDR2: SGHDT, YYEEEE. This CDR3 region has 13 residues. V dropped 1 base and J dropped 4 bases, with 9 bases sitting between them. The CDR3 DNA follows: TGTGCCAGCAGCTTGTCTTTCGGGTACGAGCAGTACTTC. It specifies CASSLSFGYEQYF.